Listed below are T cell receptor beta chains from one sample, sequenced in a study of shared clonotypes between healthy human individuals. Measured with immunoSEQ multiplex PCR; TCRdb has only the in-frame clones, and not every one. The sample has just over 2,000,000 clones; roughly 94% are singletons. Sequencing was carried out using naive CD8+ T cells sorted from blood. The receptors were gathered from a man younger than 35 in good health. Both conserved end residues are part of each CDR3. A D gene is named only where the DNA matches it firmly. Clone size appears in some rows only: once, few, many, or a class for an expanded clone.

J gene,D gene,V gene,CDR3 length,clone size,CDR3 protein,CDR3 DNA
TRBJ1-4,TRBD1,TRBV10-3,13,-,CAVLDRTNEKLFF,TGTGCCGTATTGGACAGGACTAATGAAAAACTGTTTTTT
TRBJ2-1,TRBD2,TRBV5-6,16,-,CASSFATSGDYNEQFF,TGTGCCAGCAGCTTCGCGACTAGCGGAGACTACAATGAGCAGTTCTTC
TRBJ2-1,-,TRBV5-1,13,-,CASRASSYNEQFF,TGCGCCAGCCGGGCCTCCTCCTACAATGAGCAGTTCTTC
TRBJ1-5,-,TRBV30,12,-,CAWSSGNQPQHF,TGTGCCTGGAGTTCCGGGAATCAGCCCCAGCATTTT
TRBJ2-2,-,TRBV2,13,-,CASSPMTSGELFF,TGTGCCAGCAGTCCCATGACTAGCGGGGAGCTGTTTTTT
TRBJ2-2,-,TRBV28,14,-,CASSLPPESGELFF,TGTGCCAGCAGTTTACCCCCGGAATCCGGGGAGCTGTTTTTT
TRBJ1-2,-,TRBV9,15,-,CASSVAPGLNYGYTF,TGTGCCAGCAGCGTAGCCCCAGGGTTGAACTATGGCTACACCTTC
TRBJ2-7,-,TRBV7-9,12,-,CASSLAAREQYF,TGTGCCAGCAGCTTAGCCGCGAGAGAGCAGTACTTC
TRBJ2-7,-,TRBV6-1,17,-,CASSDPLQGLTSYEQYF,TGTGCCAGCAGTGATCCCCTACAAGGGCTGACTTCCTACGAGCAGTACTTC
TRBJ2-1,TRBD2,TRBV11-2,14,-,CASSYAGGASEQFF,TGTGCCAGCAGCTACGCGGGGGGGGCCAGTGAGCAGTTCTTC
TRBJ2-7,TRBD2,TRBV29-1,14,-,CSVVALAGSYEQYF,TGCAGCGTTGTTGCGCTAGCGGGATCCTACGAGCAGTACTTC
TRBJ2-2,-,TRBV7-9,16,-,CASSRTEVLGTGELFF,TGTGCCAGCAGCCGTACAGAGGTCTTGGGCACCGGGGAGCTGTTTTTT
TRBJ2-7,TRBD1,TRBV27,14,-,CASSYRGSTYEQYF,TGTGCCAGTTCGTACAGGGGGAGCACCTACGAGCAGTACTTC
TRBJ2-3,TRBD2,TRBV6-6,16,-,CASSPVGGGLADTQYF,TGTGCCAGCAGCCCGGTGGGCGGGGGTCTCGCAGATACGCAGTATTTT
TRBJ2-5,-,TRBV7-9,13,-,CASSFREVETQYF,TGTGCCAGCAGCTTCAGGGAGGTGGAGACCCAGTACTTC
TRBJ2-7,-,TRBV28,13,-,CASSLRQAYEQYF,TGTGCCAGCAGTTTACGTCAGGCCTACGAGCAGTACTTC
TRBJ2-2,-,TRBV5-6,16,-,CASSFGGGGGTGELFF,TGTGCCAGCAGCTTTGGCGGGGGCGGAGGGACCGGGGAGCTGTTTTTT
TRBJ2-7,TRBD2,TRBV28,19,-,CASSWVPGSGGPSSYEQYF,TGTGCCAGCAGTTGGGTTCCGGGTAGCGGGGGGCCGAGCTCCTACGAGCAGTACTTC
TRBJ2-7,-,TRBV9,15,once,CASSVVPGSSYEQYF,TGTGCCAGCAGCGTAGTTCCAGGGAGCTCCTACGAGCAGTACTTC
TRBJ1-1,-,TRBV30,13,-,CAWNYPFGTEAFF,TGTGCCTGGAACTACCCTTTCGGGACTGAAGCTTTCTTT
TRBJ2-2,TRBD1,TRBV6-5,15,-,CASAVGGEYTGELFF,TGTGCCAGCGCGGTAGGGGGCGAATACACCGGGGAGCTGTTTTTT
TRBJ1-2,-,TRBV27,13,-,CASSRGGPYGYTF,TGTGCCAGCAGTAGAGGAGGACCTTATGGCTACACCTTC
TRBJ2-7,-,TRBV4-3,15,-,CASSQAWTETYEQYF,TGCGCCAGCAGCCAAGCATGGACTGAGACCTACGAGCAGTACTTC
TRBJ2-5,TRBD1,TRBV29-1,12,-,CSVPWDRETQYF,TGCAGCGTGCCCTGGGACAGAGAGACCCAGTACTTC
TRBJ1-2,-,TRBV27,14,-,CASRAGNYIDGYTF,TGTGCCAGCAGGGCAGGGAACTATATTGATGGCTACACCTTC
TRBJ1-2,-,TRBV7-6,15,-,CASSLDDGSNYGYTF,TGTGCCAGCAGCTTAGACGACGGATCTAACTATGGCTACACCTTC
TRBJ2-5,TRBD2,TRBV10-2,14,-,CASRLGGGLETQYF,TGCGCCAGCAGACTCGGGGGGGGCCTGGAGACCCAGTACTTC
TRBJ1-2,TRBD1,TRBV4-3,14,-,CASSQEQGYYGYTF,TGCGCCAGCAGCCAAGAACAGGGGTACTATGGCTACACCTTC
TRBJ2-7,-,TRBV4-3,18,-,CASSQDIGGRDLTYEQYF,TGCGCCAGCAGCCAAGATATTGGAGGCAGGGACCTCACCTACGAGCAGTACTTC
TRBJ1-6,-,TRBV9,13,-,CASSTQVLSPLHF,TGTGCCAGCAGCACACAGGTCCTTTCACCCCTCCACTTT
TRBJ2-1,-,TRBV25-1,14,-,CASSEWGTLDEQFF,TGTGCCAGCAGTGAATGGGGTACCCTGGATGAGCAGTTCTTC
TRBJ2-5,TRBD1,TRBV7-9,15,-,CASSNRDRTQETQYF,TGTGCCAGCAGCAACCGGGACAGGACCCAAGAGACCCAGTACTTC
TRBJ1-5,-,TRBV7-8,17,-,CASSLVAPGGGNQPQHF,TGTGCCAGCAGCTTAGTGGCTCCGGGGGGGGGCAATCAGCCCCAGCATTTT
TRBJ2-7,TRBD1,TRBV6-1,15,-,CASRDGTGLEYEQYF,TGTGCCAGCAGGGACGGGACAGGGCTGGAGTACGAGCAGTACTTC
TRBJ2-7,-,TRBV2,16,-,CASYGLLPGEYYEQYF,TGTGCCAGTTACGGACTTTTACCGGGAGAATACTACGAGCAGTACTTC
TRBJ1-5,-,TRBV7-9,12,few,CASSTQNQPQHF,TGTGCCAGCAGCACTCAGAATCAGCCCCAGCATTTT
TRBJ2-1,TRBD2,TRBV4-1,16,-,CASSLGGTSGYNEQFF,TGCGCCAGCAGCCTGGGGGGAACTAGCGGTTACAATGAGCAGTTCTTC
TRBJ2-7,TRBD2,TRBV30,13,-,CAWSVSAARGEYF,TGTGCCTGGAGTGTTAGCGCAGCACGGGGGGAGTACTTC
TRBJ1-1,-,TRBV7-9,11,-,CASSENTEAFF,TGTGCCAGCAGCGAAAACACTGAAGCTTTCTTT
TRBJ1-2,-,TRBV6-4,13,-,CASRGTGSGGYTF,TGTGCCAGTCGTGGTACGGGGTCTGGTGGCTACACCTTC
TRBJ2-7,-,TRBV5-6,15,once,CASSLGAVTTYEQYF,TGTGCCAGCAGCTTGGGGGCCGTCACAACCTACGAGCAGTACTTC
TRBJ2-1,TRBD2,TRBV27,16,-,CASSLLGTSGLNEQFF,TGTGCCAGCAGTTTATTGGGGACTAGCGGGTTAAATGAGCAGTTCTTC
TRBJ2-4,-,TRBV7-2,14,once,CASSSEMIWNIQYF,TGTGCCAGCAGCTCGGAGATGATTTGGAACATTCAGTACTTC
TRBJ2-7,TRBD2,TRBV7-6,15,-,CASSLVAGGTYEQYF,TGTGCCAGCAGCTTAGTAGCGGGAGGGACCTACGAGCAGTACTTC
TRBJ2-7,-,TRBV7-8,14,-,CARRDSLKSYEQYF,TGTGCCAGGCGGGACAGTCTGAAGTCCTACGAGCAGTACTTC
TRBJ1-2,TRBD1,TRBV2,14,-,CASSGGTGLFGYTF,TGTGCCAGCAGTGGTGGGACAGGGTTGTTTGGCTACACCTTC
TRBJ1-3,-,TRBV4-3,16,-,CASSQDFGNPGNTIYF,TGCGCCAGCAGCCAAGACTTCGGAAACCCTGGAAACACCATATATTTT
TRBJ2-5,TRBD2,TRBV9,15,-,CASSVGGTSGETQYF,TGTGCCAGCAGCGTAGGAGGGACTAGCGGAGAGACCCAGTACTTC
TRBJ1-1,TRBD1,TRBV2,14,-,CASTPDRTNTEAFF,TGTGCCAGCACACCGGACAGGACTAACACTGAAGCTTTCTTT
TRBJ2-7,-,TRBV7-8,14,-,CASSLELGSYEQYF,TGTGCCAGCAGCTTAGAGCTTGGATCCTACGAGCAGTACTTC
TRBJ2-5,-,TRBV30,14,-,CAWSVLGIQETQYF,TGTGCCTGGAGTGTACTGGGGATCCAAGAGACCCAGTACTTC
TRBJ2-1,TRBD2,TRBV6-5,15,-,CASSYSSGSANEQFF,TGTGCCAGCAGTTACTCTAGCGGGAGCGCCAATGAGCAGTTCTTC
TRBJ2-1,-,TRBV10-3,14,few,CAIGGTRDYNEQFF,TGTGCCATCGGCGGGACTCGGGACTACAATGAGCAGTTCTTC
TRBJ2-2,-,TRBV5-1,14,-,CASLLSVNTGELFF,TGCGCCAGTCTACTCTCGGTGAACACCGGGGAGCTGTTTTTT
TRBJ2-3,-,TRBV4-1,15,-,CASSQYPGTGDTQYF,TGCGCCAGCAGCCAATATCCGGGGACGGGGGATACGCAGTATTTT
TRBJ2-2,TRBD2,TRBV30,16,-,CAWSVLAGGNTGELFF,TGTGCCTGGAGTGTGTTAGCGGGGGGGAACACCGGGGAGCTGTTTTTT
TRBJ2-3,TRBD1,TRBV25-1,14,-,CASGGQISTDTQYF,TGTGCCAGCGGGGGACAGATAAGCACAGATACGCAGTATTTT
TRBJ2-2,-,TRBV7-9,15,once,CASSPPGAETGELFF,TGTGCCAGCAGCCCTCCGGGCGCAGAGACCGGGGAGCTGTTTTTT
TRBJ1-2,TRBD1,TRBV4-3,17,-,CASSQDRGTGALLGYTF,TGCGCCAGCAGCCAAGATAGGGGGACAGGGGCGTTACTTGGCTACACCTTC
TRBJ2-7,-,TRBV5-1,14,-,CASGPWGPMGEQYF,TGCGCCAGCGGTCCCTGGGGGCCGATGGGCGAGCAGTACTTC